The 14 T cell receptor beta chains listed next were all sequenced from one sample in a study of T-cell memory formation after mild COVID-19. TCRdb re-analysed the 5' RACE reads in MiXCR, keeping a single row per CDR3 protein. The data contain tens of thousands of distinct CDR3 sequences, 10% to 15% of them singletons. The sample taken for sequencing was PBMCs or a T cell subset sorted from them (not recorded which). The receptor set was obtained from an adult woman who had mild COVID-19 (a few samples of this study predate the infection). Cell type and time point are not known.

The chain links TRBV7-9 to TRBJ2-7; the match to TRBD2 covers 10 bases. Germline-derived CDR1 and CDR2 are SEHNR and FQNEAQ (reference sequence). V was pared by 5 bases and J by 5 bases, with 9 bases of the junction left unmatched. CDR3 length equals 15 residues. The CDR3 nucleotides are TGTGCCAGCAGCATCCCTAGCGGGAGTCACCACGAGCAGTACTTC. The encoded protein is CASSIPSGSHHEQYF. The variable domain in full, completed from reference TRBV7-9 and TRBJ2-7, reads DTGVSQNPRHKITKRGQNVTFRCDPISEHNRLYWYRQTLGQGPEFLTYFQNEAQLEKSRLLSDRFSAERPKGSFSTLEIQRTEQGDSAMYLCASSIPSGSHHEQYFGPGTRLTVT.

This clonotype was seen at least ten times. The chain joins TRBV29-1 to TRBJ2-5; weak D call: TRBD1 (6 bases). Trimming left V 3 bases short and J 3 bases short, with 8 bases between. The CDR3 consists of 12 residues. The germline gives CDR1 SQVTM, CDR2 ANQGSEA. The CDR3 spells CSVETGEETQYF. CDR3 bases: TGCAGCGTTGAGACAGGCGAAGAGACCCAGTACTTC.

J is TRBJ2-6 and V is TRBV2; tentative D call: TRBD2 (6 bases). The CDR3 consists of 17 residues. The germline V and J ends were trimmed by 3 bases and 1 base, with 13 bases remaining between them. Germline lookup yields CDR1 SNHLY and CDR2 FYNNEI. Here the CDR3 reads CASSDLQSGSGANVLTF. The CDR3 DNA sequence: TGTGCCAGCAGTGACCTCCAAAGCGGGTCTGGGGCCAACGTCCTGACTTTC.

This clonotype was seen at least ten times. The chain recombines TRBV7-3 with TRBJ2-7; D not certain. V lost 2 bases, J lost 1 base, and 6 bases lay in between. This CDR3 spans 13 amino acids. CDR1 and CDR2 from the germline V gene are SGHTA and FQGTGA. The CDR3 reads CASSLYSSYEQYF. The CDR3 region has the DNA TGTGCCAGCAGCTTATACAGTTCCTACGAGCAGTACTTC.

This clonotype was seen a handful of times. This chain connects TRBV5-1 to TRBJ1-2; maybe TRBD1 (5 bases). Germline CDR1 is SGHRS and CDR2 is YFSETQ. The CDR3 contains 15 residues. Trimming took off 0 bases at V and 3 bases at J, with 12 bases between the two ends. As DNA, the CDR3 is TGCGCCAGCAGCTTGGTTCCGGGGGATGACTATGGCTACACCTTC. Amino acids: CASSLVPGDDYGYTF.

The genes are TRBV5-1 and TRBJ1-1, with D unresolved. The CDR3 is made up of 13 amino acids. The V end lost 4 bases, the J end lost 0 bases, and 7 bases lay between the germline ends. The germline gives CDR1 SGHRS, CDR2 YFSETQ. The CDR3 is CASSPEVNTEAFF. The CDR3 bases are TGCGCCAGCAGCCCGGAGGTGAACACTGAAGCTTTCTTT.

This clonotype was seen at least ten times. V gene TRBV12-3 or TRBV12-4 combines with J gene TRBJ2-3; a weak D match, TRBD1 (5 bases). V was trimmed by 4 bases and J by 6 bases, leaving 26 bases between them. The CDR3 has 18 amino acids. CDR3 sequence: CASSSPLTTEEILDTQYF. The CDR3 bases are TGTGCCAGCAGTTCGCCACTTACGACAGAAGAGATCTTGGATACGCAGTATTTT.

This chain connects TRBV12-3 or TRBV12-4 to TRBJ1-6; D is undetermined. The CDR3 is 13 amino acids. Trimming cost V 2 bases and J 7 bases, with 6 bases left between them. The CDR3, as DNA: TGTGCCAGCAGTTTACCAGGAAATTCACCCCTCCACTTT. Protein: CASSLPGNSPLHF.

This clonotype has only a few counts. The chain employs TRBV7-6 and TRBJ2-7; 8 nucleotides agree with TRBD2. The CDR3 has 14 amino acids. CDR1 and CDR2 from the germline V gene are SGHVS and FNYEAQ. Unmatched junction bases numbered 1, after V lost 0 bases and J lost 3 bases. DNA of the CDR3: TGTGCCAGCAGCTTAGCAACTAGCGGCTACGAGCAGTACTTC. This encodes CASSLATSGYEQYF. The full variable domain, rest sourced from reference TRBV7-6 and TRBJ2-7, is GAGVSQSPRYKVTKRGQDVALRCDPISGHVSLYWYRQALGQGPEFLTYFNYEAQQDKSGLPNDRFSAERPEGSISTLTIQRTEQRDSAMYRCASSLATSGYEQYFGPGTRLTVT.

The gene calls are TRBV11-2 and TRBJ2-7, with TRBD2 matching 10 bases. With 1 base clipped from V and 6 bases from J, the junction kept 9 bases outside the gene matches. Germline V lookup: CDR1 SGHAT, CDR2 FQNNGV. The CDR3 is 16 amino acids. CDR3 sequence reads: CASSLGRLAGHSEQYF. CDR3 DNA sequence: TGTGCCAGCAGCTTAGGCCGACTAGCGGGCCATAGCGAGCAGTACTTC. Supplemented by reference TRBV11-2 and TRBJ2-7, the full variable domain reads EAGVAQSPRYKIIEKRQSVAFWCNPISGHATLYWYQQILGQGPKLLIQFQNNGVVDDSQLPKDRFSAERLKGVDSTLKIQPAKLEDSAVYLCASSLGRLAGHSEQYFGPGTRLTVT.

Only a few counts were recorded for this clonotype. The J gene is TRBJ2-3, the V gene TRBV12-3 or TRBV12-4; no reliable D call. The CDR3 totals 14 residues. The ends were cut back, 7 bases at V and 3 bases at J, with 14 bases in the middle. Here the CDR3 DNA reads TGTGCCAGCACCTGGGTGGTGGGGACAGATACGCAGTATTTT. Protein: CASTWVVGTDTQYF.

The V call is TRBV7-8, the J call TRBJ2-3, with 8 positions matching TRBD2. V was clipped by 5 bases and J by 5 bases; unmatched bases: 12. The CDR3 totals 16 residues. Germline assignment: CDR1 SGHVS and CDR2 FQNEAQ. CDR3 DNA: TGTGCCAGCAGCCCACTTGGAGCGGGAGTGAGAGATACGCAGTATTTT. Protein sequence: CASSPLGAGVRDTQYF. The whole variable domain, remainder taken from reference TRBV7-8 and TRBJ2-3, is GAGVSQSPRYKVAKRGQDVALRCDPISGHVSLFWYQQALGQGPEFLTYFQNEAQLDKSGLPSDRFFAERPEGSVSTLKIQRTQQEDSAVYLCASSPLGAGVRDTQYFGPGTRLTVL.

The chain links TRBV5-1 to TRBJ1-2; a weak D match, TRBD1 (5 bases). The germline gives CDR1 SGHRS, CDR2 YFSETQ. The CDR3 covers 15 residues. V lost 4 bases, J lost 3 bases, and 16 bases lay in between. CDR3 nucleotide sequence: TGCGCCAGCAGCCAAGAAAGGGGCGGCGACTATGGCTACACCTTC. Amino acid sequence: CASSQERGGDYGYTF.

The table lists this clonotype with many counts. This chain uses TRBV4-1 with TRBJ2-5; TRBD2 agrees at 8 bases. This CDR3 has 15 residues. V was clipped by 2 bases and J by 4 bases; unmatched bases: 6. Germline loops: CDR1 MGHRA, CDR2 YSYEKL. CDR3 coding DNA: TGCGCCAGCAGCCAACAGGGCGGGGGGCCAGAGACCCAGTACTTC. It is translated as CASSQQGGGPETQYF.